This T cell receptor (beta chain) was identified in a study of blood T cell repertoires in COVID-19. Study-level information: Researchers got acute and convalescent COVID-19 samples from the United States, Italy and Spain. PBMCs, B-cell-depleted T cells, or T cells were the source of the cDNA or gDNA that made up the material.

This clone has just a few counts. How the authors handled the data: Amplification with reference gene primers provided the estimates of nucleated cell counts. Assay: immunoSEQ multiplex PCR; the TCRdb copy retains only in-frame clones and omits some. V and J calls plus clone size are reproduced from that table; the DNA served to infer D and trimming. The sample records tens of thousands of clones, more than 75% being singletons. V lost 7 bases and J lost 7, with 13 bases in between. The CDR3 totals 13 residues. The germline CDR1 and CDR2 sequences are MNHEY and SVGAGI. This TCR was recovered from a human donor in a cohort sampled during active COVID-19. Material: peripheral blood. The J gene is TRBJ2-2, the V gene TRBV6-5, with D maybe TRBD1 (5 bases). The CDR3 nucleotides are TGTGCCAGCACAGGGTCAGGGTACGGGGAGCTGTTTTTT. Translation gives CASTGSGYGELFF.